The 8 T cell receptor beta chains given below trace back to one sample, sequenced in a study. From the RT-PCR reads, TCRdb called clonotypes with MiXCR, one entry per CDR3 protein. The sample records about 680,000 distinct CDR3 sequences, 14% being singletons. Sequenced sample: memory CD4+ T cells from blood. The source is a female donor in good health, serving as a healthy control.

This sequence joins TRBV7-7 and TRBJ2-2; D not resolved. The germline V and J ends were trimmed by 2 bases and 6 bases, with 16 bases remaining between them. CDR3 length: 16 amino acids. Germline lookup yields CDR1 SSHAT and CDR2 FNYEAQ (reference sequence). CDR3 loop: CASSLLLAGGAGELFF. In DNA, the CDR3 is TGTGCCAGCAGCTTACTCTTGGCAGGTGGGGCCGGGGAGCTGTTTTTT.

This clonotype was detected only a few times. The CDR3 here is CATSRETSAPGGYTF. In DNA, the CDR3 is TGTGCCACCAGCAGAGAAACATCCGCCCCGGGGGGCTACACCTTC. The chain employs TRBV15 and TRBJ1-2; the D is unclear. V lost 0 bases and J lost 8, with 16 bases in between. There are 15 residues in the CDR3. CDR1 and CDR2 (germline): LNHNV, YYDKDF (reference sequence).

With regard to this clonotype: Germline and junction disagree at one end, which may indicate a read error. This rearrangement joins TRBV30 to TRBJ2-3; D gene uncertain. Looked up from germline, CDR1 is GTSNPN and CDR2 is SVGIG (reference sequence). This CDR3 spans 10 amino acids. The DNA of the CDR3 is TGTGCCTGGAACACAGATACGCGGTATTTT. Amino acids: CAWNTDTRYF.

V gene TRBV28 combines with J gene TRBJ1-2; 8 bases line up with TRBD1. CDR1 is MDHEN and CDR2 is SYDVKM in the germline V gene. This CDR3 is built from 14 residues. The trim removed 3 bases at V and 9 bases at J, leaving 9 bases unmatched. As DNA, the CDR3 is TGTGCCAGCAGTTTTTTCAGGGGGCAAGGGAGCTACACCTTC. Protein sequence: CASSFFRGQGSYTF.

This clonotype was observed a handful of times. The chain uses TRBV5-1 and TRBJ2-5, with TRBD1 matching 7 bases. CDR1 and CDR2 (germline): SGHRS, YFSETQ. With 3 bases clipped from V and 5 bases from J, the junction kept 7 bases outside the gene matches. The length of the CDR3 is 14 residues. CDR3 sequence reads: CASSSTGDDETQYF. DNA for the CDR3: TGCGCCAGCAGCTCAACAGGGGATGACGAGACCCAGTACTTC.

This clonotype turned up a few times. V gene TRBV18 combines with J gene TRBJ2-5, with D unclear. Trimming cost V 3 bases and J 0 bases, with 8 bases left between them. The CDR3 loop spans 14 amino acids. Germline CDR1 reads KGHSH; CDR2 reads LQKENI. CDR3 bases: TGTGCCAGCTCACCGACATTGTACCAAGAGACCCAGTACTTC. Encoded protein: CASSPTLYQETQYF. The whole variable domain, filled in from reference TRBV18 and TRBJ2-5, reads NAGVMQNPRHLVRRRGQEARLRCSPMKGHSHVYWYRQLPEEGLKFMVYLQKENIIDESGMPKERFSAEFPKEGPSILRIQQVVRGDSAAYFCASSPTLYQETQYFGPGTRLLVL.

The rearrangement links TRBV28 to TRBJ1-5; a weak D match, TRBD1 (5 bases). V gave up 6 bases and J gave up 0 bases, with 15 bases separating them. From germline, CDR1 is MDHEN and CDR2 SYDVKM. This CDR3 is built from 16 residues. The CDR3 DNA follows: TGTGCCAGCAGCCGTGAGACAGTTTATAGCAATCAGCCCCAGCATTTT. This codes for CASSRETVYSNQPQHF.

In its sample, this clonotype was seen a few times. The chain recombines TRBV20-1 with TRBJ1-6; no reliable D call. The germline CDR1 and CDR2 sequences are DFQATT and SNEGSKA (reference sequence). CDR3 length: 12 amino acids. V gave up 3 bases and J gave up 10 bases, with 10 bases separating them. CDR3 loop: CSASRMRSPLHF. Written as DNA, the CDR3 is TGCAGTGCTAGCCGTATGAGGTCACCCCTCCACTTT.